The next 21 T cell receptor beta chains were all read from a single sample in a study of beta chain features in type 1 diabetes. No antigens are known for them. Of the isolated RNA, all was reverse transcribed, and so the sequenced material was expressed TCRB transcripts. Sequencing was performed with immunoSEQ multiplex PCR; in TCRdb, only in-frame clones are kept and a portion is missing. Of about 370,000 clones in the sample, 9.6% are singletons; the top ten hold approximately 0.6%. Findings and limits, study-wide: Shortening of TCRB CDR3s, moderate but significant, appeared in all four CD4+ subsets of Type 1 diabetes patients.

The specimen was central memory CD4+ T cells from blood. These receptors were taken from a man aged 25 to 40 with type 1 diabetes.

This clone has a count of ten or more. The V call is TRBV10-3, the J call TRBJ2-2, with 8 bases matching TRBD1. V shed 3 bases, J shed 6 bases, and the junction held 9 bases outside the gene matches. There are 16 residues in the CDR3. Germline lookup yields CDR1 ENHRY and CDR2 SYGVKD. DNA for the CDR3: TGTGCCATCAGTGATCCTAGGACAGGGCTGTCCGGGGAGCTGTTTTTT. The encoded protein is CAISDPRTGLSGELFF.

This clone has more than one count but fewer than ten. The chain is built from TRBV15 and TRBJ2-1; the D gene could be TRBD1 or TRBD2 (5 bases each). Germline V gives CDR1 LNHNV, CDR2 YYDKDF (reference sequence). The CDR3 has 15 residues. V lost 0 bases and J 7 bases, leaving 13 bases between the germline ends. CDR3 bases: TGTGCCACCAGCAGAGATTACGGGACGGTGAATGAGCAGTTCTTC. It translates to CATSRDYGTVNEQFF.

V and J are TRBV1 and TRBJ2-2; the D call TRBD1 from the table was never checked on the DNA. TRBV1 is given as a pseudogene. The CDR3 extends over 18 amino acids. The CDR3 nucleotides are TGCACCAGCAGCCAAGATTTCAGGGTCGTGATGAACACCGGGGAGCTGTTTTTT. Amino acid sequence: CTSSQDFRVVMNTGELFF.

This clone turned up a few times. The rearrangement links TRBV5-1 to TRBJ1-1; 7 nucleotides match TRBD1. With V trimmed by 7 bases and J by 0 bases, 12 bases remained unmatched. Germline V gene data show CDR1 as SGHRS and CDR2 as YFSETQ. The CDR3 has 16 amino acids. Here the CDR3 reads CASAEGQVPLNTEAFF. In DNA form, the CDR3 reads TGCGCCAGCGCCGAAGGACAGGTGCCCTTGAACACTGAAGCTTTCTTT.

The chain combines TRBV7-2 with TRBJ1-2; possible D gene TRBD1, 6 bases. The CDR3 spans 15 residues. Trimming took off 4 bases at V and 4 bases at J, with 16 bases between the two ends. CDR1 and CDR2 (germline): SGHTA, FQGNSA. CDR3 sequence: CASSSQYRTAYGYTF. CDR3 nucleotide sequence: TGTGCCAGCAGCTCTCAGTACAGGACAGCCTATGGCTACACCTTC.

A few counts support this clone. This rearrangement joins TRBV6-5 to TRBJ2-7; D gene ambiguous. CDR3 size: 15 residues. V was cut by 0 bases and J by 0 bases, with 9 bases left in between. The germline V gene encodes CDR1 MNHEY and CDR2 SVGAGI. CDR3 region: CASSYSYKSSYEQYF. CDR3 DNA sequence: TGTGCCAGCAGTTACTCTTACAAGAGCTCCTACGAGCAGTACTTC.

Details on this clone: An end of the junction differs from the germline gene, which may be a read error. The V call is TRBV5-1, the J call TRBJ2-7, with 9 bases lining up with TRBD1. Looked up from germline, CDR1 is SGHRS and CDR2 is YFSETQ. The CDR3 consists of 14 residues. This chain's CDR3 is CASSVRDRENEQYF. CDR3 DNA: TGTGCCAGCAGCGTCCGGGACAGGGAGAACGAGCAGTACTTC. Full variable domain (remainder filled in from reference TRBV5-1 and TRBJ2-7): KAGVTQTPRYLIKTRGQQVTLSCSPISGHRSVSWYQQTPGQGLQFLFEYFSETQRNKGNFPGRFSGRQFSNSRSEMNVSTLELGDSALYLCASSVRDRENEQYFGPGTRLTVT.

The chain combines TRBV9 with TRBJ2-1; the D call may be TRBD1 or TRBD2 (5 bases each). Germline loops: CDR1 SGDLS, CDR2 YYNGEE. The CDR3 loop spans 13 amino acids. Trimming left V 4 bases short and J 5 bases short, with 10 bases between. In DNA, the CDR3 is TGTGCCAGCAGCCCAGGGACGCACAATGAGCAGTTCTTC. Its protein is CASSPGTHNEQFF. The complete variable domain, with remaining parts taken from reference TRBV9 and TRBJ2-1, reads DSGVTQTPKHLITATGQRVTLRCSPRSGDLSVYWYQQSLDQGLQFLIQYYNGEERAKGNILERFSAQQFPDLHSELNLSSLELGDSALYFCASSPGTHNEQFFGPGTRLTVL.

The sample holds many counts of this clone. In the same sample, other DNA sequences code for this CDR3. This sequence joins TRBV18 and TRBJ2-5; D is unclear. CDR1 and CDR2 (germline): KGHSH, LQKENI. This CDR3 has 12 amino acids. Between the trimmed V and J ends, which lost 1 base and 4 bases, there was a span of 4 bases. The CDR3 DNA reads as TGTGCCAGCTCACCACGGGGAGAGACCCAGTACTTC. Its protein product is CASSPRGETQYF.

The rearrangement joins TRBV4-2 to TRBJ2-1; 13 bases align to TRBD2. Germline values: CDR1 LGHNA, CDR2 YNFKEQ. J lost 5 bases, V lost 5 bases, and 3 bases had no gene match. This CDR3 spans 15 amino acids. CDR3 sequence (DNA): TGTGCCAGCAGCTTCGGACTAGCGGGAGACAATGAGCAGTTCTTC. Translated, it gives CASSFGLAGDNEQFF.

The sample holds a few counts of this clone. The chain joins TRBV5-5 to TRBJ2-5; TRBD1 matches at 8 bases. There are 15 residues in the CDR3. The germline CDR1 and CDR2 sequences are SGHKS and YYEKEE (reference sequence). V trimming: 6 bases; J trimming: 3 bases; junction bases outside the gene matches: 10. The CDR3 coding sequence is TGTGCCAGCACCCGCAGGGGGCTTGGGGAAGAGACCCAGTACTTC. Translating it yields CASTRRGLGEETQYF.

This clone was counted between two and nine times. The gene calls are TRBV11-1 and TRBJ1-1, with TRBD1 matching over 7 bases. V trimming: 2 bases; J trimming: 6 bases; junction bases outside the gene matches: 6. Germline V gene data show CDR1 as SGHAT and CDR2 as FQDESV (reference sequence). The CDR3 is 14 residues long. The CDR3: CASSLMVGGSEAFF. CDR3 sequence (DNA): TGTGCCAGCAGCTTAATGGTAGGGGGCTCTGAAGCTTTCTTT.

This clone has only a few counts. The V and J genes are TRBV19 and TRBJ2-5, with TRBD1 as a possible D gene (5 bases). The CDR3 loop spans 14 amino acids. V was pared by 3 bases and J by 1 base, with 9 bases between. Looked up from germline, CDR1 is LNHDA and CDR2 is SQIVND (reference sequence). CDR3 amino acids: CASSIKTAQETQYF. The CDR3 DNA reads TGTGCCAGTAGTATCAAGACAGCCCAAGAGACCCAGTACTTC.

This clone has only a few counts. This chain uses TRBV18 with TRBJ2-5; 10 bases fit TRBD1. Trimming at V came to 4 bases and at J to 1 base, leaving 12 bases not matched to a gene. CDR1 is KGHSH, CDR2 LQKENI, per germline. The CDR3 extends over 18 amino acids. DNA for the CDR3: TGTGCCAGCTCACTAGCTCAACCGGGACAGGGGCTCCAAGAGACCCAGTACTTC. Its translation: CASSLAQPGQGLQETQYF. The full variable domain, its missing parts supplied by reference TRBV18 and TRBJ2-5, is NAGVMQNPRHLVRRRGQEARLRCSPMKGHSHVYWYRQLPEEGLKFMVYLQKENIIDESGMPKERFSAEFPKEGPSILRIQQVVRGDSAAYFCASSLAQPGQGLQETQYFGPGTRLLVL.

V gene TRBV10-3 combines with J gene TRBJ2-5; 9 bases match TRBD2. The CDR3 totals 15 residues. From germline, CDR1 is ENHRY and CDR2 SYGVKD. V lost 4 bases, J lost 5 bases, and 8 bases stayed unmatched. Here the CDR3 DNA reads TGTGCCATCAGTGCTTCGGTAGCGGGAGATGAGACCCAGTACTTC. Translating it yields CAISASVAGDETQYF.

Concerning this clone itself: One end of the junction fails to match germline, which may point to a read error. The CDR3 loop is CASSHTSGSVNEQFF. The CDR3 nucleotides read TGCGCCAGCAGCCATACTAGCGGGAGTGTCAATGAGCAGTTCTTC. The chain couples TRBV11-2 to TRBJ2-1; 11 bases agree with TRBD2. The germline V gene encodes CDR1 SGHAT and CDR2 FQNNGV. CDR3 length equals 15 residues.

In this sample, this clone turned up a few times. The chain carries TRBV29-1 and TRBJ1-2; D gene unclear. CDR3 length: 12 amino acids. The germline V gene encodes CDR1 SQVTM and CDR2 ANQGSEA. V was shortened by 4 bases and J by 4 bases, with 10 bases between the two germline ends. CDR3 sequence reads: CSVGADVYGYTF. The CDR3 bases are TGCAGCGTTGGAGCAGATGTCTATGGCTACACCTTC.

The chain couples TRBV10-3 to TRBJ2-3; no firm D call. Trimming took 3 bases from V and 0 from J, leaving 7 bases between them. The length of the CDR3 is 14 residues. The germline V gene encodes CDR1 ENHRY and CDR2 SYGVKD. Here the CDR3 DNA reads TGTGCCATCAGTGATCTGGGTAGCACAGATACGCAGTATTTT. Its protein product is CAISDLGSTDTQYF.

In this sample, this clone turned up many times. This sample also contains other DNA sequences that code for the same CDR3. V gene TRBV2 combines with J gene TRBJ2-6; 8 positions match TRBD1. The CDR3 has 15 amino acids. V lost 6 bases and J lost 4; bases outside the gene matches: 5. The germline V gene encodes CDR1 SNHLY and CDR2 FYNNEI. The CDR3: CASRLDRAGANVLTF. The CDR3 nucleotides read TGTGCCAGCAGATTGGACAGGGCCGGGGCCAACGTCCTGACTTTC.

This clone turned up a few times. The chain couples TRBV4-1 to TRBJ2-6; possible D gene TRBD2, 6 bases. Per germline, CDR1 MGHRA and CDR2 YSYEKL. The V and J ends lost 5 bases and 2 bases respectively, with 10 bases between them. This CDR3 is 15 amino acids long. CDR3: CASSKPGAGANVLTF. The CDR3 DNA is TGCGCCAGCAGCAAACCGGGGGCTGGGGCCAACGTCCTGACTTTC.

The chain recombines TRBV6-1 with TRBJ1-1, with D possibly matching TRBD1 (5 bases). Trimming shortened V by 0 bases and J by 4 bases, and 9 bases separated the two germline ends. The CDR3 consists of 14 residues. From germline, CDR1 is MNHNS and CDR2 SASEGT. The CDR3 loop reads CASSEALGVTEAFF. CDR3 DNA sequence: TGTGCCAGCAGTGAAGCGCTAGGGGTCACTGAAGCTTTCTTT.